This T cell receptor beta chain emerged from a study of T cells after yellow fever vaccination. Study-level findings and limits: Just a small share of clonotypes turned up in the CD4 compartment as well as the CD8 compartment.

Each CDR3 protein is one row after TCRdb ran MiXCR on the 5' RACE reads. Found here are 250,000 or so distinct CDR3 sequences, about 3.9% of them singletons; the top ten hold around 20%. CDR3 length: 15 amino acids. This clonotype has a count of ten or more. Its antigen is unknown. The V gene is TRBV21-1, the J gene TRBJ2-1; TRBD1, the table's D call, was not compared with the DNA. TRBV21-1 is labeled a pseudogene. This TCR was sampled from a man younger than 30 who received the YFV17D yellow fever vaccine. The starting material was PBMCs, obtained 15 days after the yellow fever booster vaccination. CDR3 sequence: CASSSRGGLPTEQFF. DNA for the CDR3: TGTGCCAGCAGCTCCCGGGGGGGCTTACCAACCGAGCAGTTCTTC.